Listed here are 5 T cell receptor beta chains from one sample, sequenced in a study of T cells in Graves' hyperthyroidism and ophthalmopathy. Regions amplified from RNA transcripts were the TCR beta CDR3 regions. The HTBI set primed first-round TCR CDR3 RT-PCR. TCRdb recomputed calls from the multiplex PCR reads with MiXCR, one row per CDR3 protein. The table shows nearly 750,000 distinct CDR3 sequences, with roughly a third occurring only once. Material for sequencing was blood. Receptors were obtained from a woman between 35 and 50 years old with Graves' hyperthyroidism.

This clonotype was detected only once. A read error may account for a junction end that differs from germline. The rearrangement joins TRBV7-6 to TRBJ1-1; the match to TRBD1 covers 9 bases. Germline-derived CDR1 and CDR2 are SGHVS and FNYEAQ. The CDR3 spans 15 residues. CDR3 sequence reads: CASSLGTGTVTEAFF. CDR3 nucleotide sequence: TGTGCCAGCAGTTTAGGGACAGGGACCGTCACTGAAGCTTTCTTT.

The chain employs TRBV10-2 and TRBJ2-7; D possibly corresponds to TRBD2 (6 bases). The J call may be in error: the DNA end matches TRBJ2-1 better. The length of the CDR3 is 14 residues. Germline lookup yields CDR1 WSHSY and CDR2 SAAADI. Here the CDR3 DNA reads TGCGCCAGCAGGGACACCCGGGACTCCCAAAGGCAGTTCTTC. It yields the protein CASRDTRDSQRQFF.

The J gene is TRBJ2-2, the V gene TRBV20-1, with 10 positions matching TRBD1. The CDR3 sequence is 14 residues long. V was clipped by 6 bases and J by 6 bases; unmatched bases: 7. Germline-derived CDR1 and CDR2 are DFQATT and SNEGSKA (reference sequence). The CDR3 DNA reads as TGCAGTGCCAGGGACAGGGGAAAGGCCGGGGAGCTGTTTTTT. It specifies CSARDRGKAGELFF.

A word on this clonotype: A much larger clone differs by one base, so this may be a read error. The chain uses TRBV6-5 and TRBJ1-6; D possibly corresponds to TRBD1 (5 bases). Germline values: CDR1 MNHEY, CDR2 SVGAGI. The CDR3 contains 13 residues. V shed 2 bases and J shed 12 bases, with 11 bases lying between them. CDR3 nucleotides: TGTGCCAGCAGTTACAGGGGTGAGTTACCCCTCCACTTT. Its protein product is CASSYRGELPLHF.

The CDR3 coding sequence is TGTGCCAGCAGGGATCCTTTGGTTGGCAGCAATCAGCCCCAGCATTTT. It translates to CASRDPLVGSNQPQHF. V is TRBV12-3 or TRBV12-4 and J is TRBJ1-5; D unresolved. The CDR3 is 16 amino acids. Trimming pared 6 bases from V and 1 base from J, leaving 16 bases between.